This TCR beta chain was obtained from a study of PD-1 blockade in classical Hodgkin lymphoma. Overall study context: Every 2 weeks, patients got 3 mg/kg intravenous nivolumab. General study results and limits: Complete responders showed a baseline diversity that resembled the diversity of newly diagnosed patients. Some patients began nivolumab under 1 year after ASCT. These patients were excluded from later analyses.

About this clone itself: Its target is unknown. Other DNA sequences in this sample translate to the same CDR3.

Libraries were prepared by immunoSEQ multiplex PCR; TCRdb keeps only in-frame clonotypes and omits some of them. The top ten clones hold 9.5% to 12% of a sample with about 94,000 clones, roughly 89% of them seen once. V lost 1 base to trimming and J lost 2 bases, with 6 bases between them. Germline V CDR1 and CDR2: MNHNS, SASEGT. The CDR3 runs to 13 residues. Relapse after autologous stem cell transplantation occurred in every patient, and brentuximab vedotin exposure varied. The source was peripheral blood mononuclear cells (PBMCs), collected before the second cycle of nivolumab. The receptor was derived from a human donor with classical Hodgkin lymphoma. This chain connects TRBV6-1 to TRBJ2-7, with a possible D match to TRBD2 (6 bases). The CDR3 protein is CASSEGTTYEQYF. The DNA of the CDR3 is TGTGCCAGCAGTGAAGGGACTACCTACGAGCAGTACTTC.